The clone carrying this TCR beta chain has just a few counts. Germline V gene lookup returns CDR1 MNHEY and CDR2 SMNVEV (reference sequence). Trimming cost V 5 bases and J 6 bases; bases outside gene matches: 11. The length of the CDR3 is 16 residues. This entry belongs to a study of blood T cell repertoires in COVID-19. Repertoires were generated with immunoSEQ multiplex PCR, while TCRdb's copy carries only in-frame clones and drops some. The sample carries roughly 250,000 clones, over 75% recorded once. The gene calls are TRBV27 and TRBJ2-1; TRBD2 matches at 9 bases. The receptor was isolated from a woman aged 50 to 60 who had recovered from COVID-19. Input material: PBMCs or T cells enriched from blood (not recorded which). CDR3 nucleotides: TGTGCCAGCAGTCCCCTCGTGGGTAGCGGGAGCAATGAGCAGTTCTTC. Encoded protein: CASSPLVGSGSNEQFF.